These 27 T cell receptor beta chains came from one sample sequenced in a study of Graves' ophthalmopathy and Graves' hyperthyroidism. As the template, RNA transcripts were used to amplify TCR beta CDR3 regions. After a first-round RT-PCR with HTBI primers, a second-round multiplex PCR was run. A single record per CDR3 protein comes from TCRdb applying MiXCR to the multiplex PCR reads. The sample contains hundreds of thousands of distinct CDR3 sequences, roughly 40% of which appear only once. Material for sequencing was peripheral blood. These receptors were taken from an adult man with Graves' ophthalmopathy.

This rearrangement joins TRBV15 to TRBJ1-2; tentative D call: TRBD1 (5 bases). The CDR3 runs to 14 residues. Trimming took off 6 bases at V and 0 bases at J, with 11 bases between the two ends. The germline gives CDR1 LNHNV, CDR2 YYDKDF (reference sequence). CDR3 sequence (DNA): TGTGCCACCAGTGCCGCGACAGCTAACTATGGCTACACCTTC. It encodes CATSAATANYGYTF.

On this clonotype: At one end the junction does not follow the germline gene, possibly because of a read error. This sequence joins TRBV10-3 and TRBJ1-2; D uncertain. The CDR3 runs 17 residues. Germline V gene sequence: CDR1 ENHRY, CDR2 SYGVKD. CDR3 bases: TGTGCCAGCAGTTACGTCGATTTACAGTTCCTCGGCTATGGCTACACCTTC. Its translation: CASSYVDLQFLGYGYTF.

The rearrangement links TRBV25-1 to TRBJ1-6; a weak D match, TRBD1 (6 bases). Trimming removed 11 bases from V and 5 bases from J, with 16 bases in between. CDR3 length equals 14 residues. CDR1 is MGHDK, CDR2 SYGVNS, per germline. CDR3 nucleotide sequence: TGTGCCTGGAGTAGGGGGGGGAATAATTCACCCCTCCACTTT. This sequence encodes CAWSRGGNNSPLHF.

J is TRBJ2-5 and V is TRBV5-1; 9 bases fit TRBD1. There are 14 residues in the CDR3. V dropped 3 bases and J dropped 5; count of bases not matched to a gene: 5. Looked up from germline, CDR1 is SGHRS and CDR2 is YFSETQ. The CDR3 coding sequence is TGCGCCAGCAGCTCGGGACAGGGCGCTGAGACCCAGTACTTC. Protein product: CASSSGQGAETQYF.

This clonotype has more than one count but fewer than ten. The J gene is TRBJ1-6, the V gene TRBV10-3; D is unclear. There are 13 residues in the CDR3. With 6 bases removed from V and 7 bases from J, the gap between germline ends came to 10 bases. Per the germline V gene, CDR1 is ENHRY and CDR2 is SYGVKD. CDR3 sequence: CAISPDRNSPLHF. The DNA for the CDR3 is TGTGCCATCAGCCCGGATAGAAATTCACCCCTCCACTTT.

The chain uses TRBV7-9 and TRBJ2-2, with D possibly matching TRBD2 (5 bases). Between the trimmed V and J ends, which lost 6 bases and 4 bases, there was a span of 18 bases. Germline V CDR1 and CDR2: SEHNR, FQNEAQ (reference sequence). This CDR3 has 16 amino acids. Written as DNA, the CDR3 is TGTGCCAGCAGTCGTGGTAACGGGGTCCTCACCGGGGAGCTGTTTTTT. As protein: CASSRGNGVLTGELFF.

This clonotype has a count of ten or more. This chain links TRBV20-1 with TRBJ2-5, with 9 bases identical to TRBD2. Trimming removed 6 bases from V and 5 bases from J; junction bases left unmatched: 13. Germline values: CDR1 DFQATT, CDR2 SNEGSKA (reference sequence). This CDR3 region has 15 residues. The CDR3 coding sequence is TGCAGTGCGAAGAGGGCGGGAGGGCCTCTGGAGACCCAGTACTTC. It yields the protein CSAKRAGGPLETQYF.

This clonotype was detected only a few times. V and J are TRBV25-1 and TRBJ2-2, with TRBD2 matching 7 bases. CDR3 length equals 16 residues. Trimming took 6 bases from V and 5 from J; bases not matched to a gene: 12. Germline CDR1 is MGHDK and CDR2 is SYGVNS. Here the CDR3 reads CASSEDERDGTGELFF. CDR3 nucleotide sequence: TGTGCCAGCAGCGAGGACGAGCGGGACGGGACCGGGGAGCTGTTTTTT.

Ten or more counts support this clonotype. This rearrangement joins TRBV20-1 to TRBJ1-1; 7 bases line up with TRBD1. This CDR3 region has 13 residues. Trimming cost V 6 bases and J 4 bases; bases outside gene matches: 8. Germline CDR1 DFQATT, CDR2 SNEGSKA (reference sequence). The CDR3 bases are TGCAGTGCCGTCACTGACAGGGCCACTGAAGCTTTCTTT. Its protein is CSAVTDRATEAFF.

The chain joins TRBV5-4 to TRBJ1-1; 7 nucleotides agree with TRBD1. CDR1 is SGHNT and CDR2 is YYREEE in the germline V gene (reference sequence). This CDR3 has 13 residues. Germline trimming cut 2 bases from V and 5 bases from J; bases unmatched to any gene: 3. In DNA, the CDR3 is TGTGCCAGCAGCTTACCGACAGGGACTGAAGCTTTCTTT. Protein sequence: CASSLPTGTEAFF.

The chain has TRBV2 and TRBJ1-2, with 7 bases matching TRBD1. Germline loops: CDR1 SNHLY, CDR2 FYNNEI. CDR3 length equals 14 residues. V was pared by 2 bases and J by 6 bases, with 6 bases of the junction left unmatched. CDR3 sequence (DNA): TGTGCCAGCAGTGAATTTAGAACAGGGGATGGCTACACCTTC. This sequence encodes CASSEFRTGDGYTF.

The gene calls are TRBV2 and TRBJ1-2; D not certain. The CDR3 is 16 residues long. Per the germline V gene, CDR1 is SNHLY and CDR2 is FYNNEI. The ends were cut back, 6 bases at V and 3 bases at J, with 20 bases in the middle. CDR3 nucleotides: TGTGCCAGCAGCTTGGAGCCCGGACCGTGGGACTATGGCTACACCTTC. Its translation: CASSLEPGPWDYGYTF.

This clonotype has more than one count but fewer than ten. This chain uses TRBV5-4 with TRBJ1-4; a possible D gene is TRBD1 (5 bases). The V and J ends lost 3 bases and 7 bases respectively, with 10 bases between them. CDR3 length equals 13 residues. Germline CDR1 is SGHNT and CDR2 is YYREEE (reference sequence). The CDR3 DNA is TGTGCCAGCAGCTCAGACAGACGTGAAAAACTGTTTTTT. It translates to CASSSDRREKLFF.

The chain recombines TRBV7-9 with TRBJ2-3; 7 positions agree with TRBD1. This CDR3 is built from 15 residues. CDR1 SEHNR and CDR2 FQNEAQ come from the germline V gene (reference sequence). The junction had 11 bases not matched to a gene; V was cut back by 5 bases and J by 6 bases. CDR3 loop: CASSVTGTAADTQYF. The CDR3 coding sequence is TGTGCCAGCAGCGTCACCGGGACAGCAGCGGATACGCAGTATTTT.

The chain has TRBV11-2 and TRBJ1-2; possibly TRBD1 for D (5 bases). This CDR3 has 13 amino acids. V was pared by 5 bases and J by 5 bases, with 12 bases between. Germline V CDR1 and CDR2: SGHAT, FQNNGV. The CDR3 loop reads CASSRMTDYGYTF. The CDR3 DNA reads as TGTGCCAGCAGCCGGATGACAGATTATGGCTACACCTTC.

V is TRBV7-8 and J is TRBJ2-7, with 9 positions matching TRBD1. V was clipped by 3 bases and J by 2 bases; unmatched bases: 8. Per the germline V gene, CDR1 is SGHVS and CDR2 is FQNEAQ. There are 16 residues in the CDR3. CDR3 loop: CASSFPSDRGTYEQYF. Here the CDR3 DNA reads TGTGCCAGCAGCTTCCCCTCGGACAGGGGAACCTACGAGCAGTACTTC.

This clonotype was detected many times. The chain couples TRBV20-1 to TRBJ1-1; no firm D call. CDR1 is DFQATT and CDR2 is SNEGSKA in the germline V gene (reference sequence). Trimming removed 4 bases from V and 2 bases from J, with 11 bases in between. There are 13 residues in the CDR3. The CDR3 spells CSANEVVNTEAFF. Written as DNA, the CDR3 is TGCAGTGCTAACGAAGTAGTCAACACTGAAGCTTTCTTT.

In this sample, this clonotype turned up a few times. The chain couples TRBV7-9 to TRBJ2-7, with D tentatively TRBD1 or TRBD2 (5 bases each). The CDR3 has 14 residues. The V end was cut by 5 bases, the J end by 3 bases, with 14 bases between. The V gene's germline CDR1 is SEHNR and CDR2 FQNEAQ (reference sequence). CDR3 in amino acids: CASSPNGGNYEQYF. The CDR3 nucleotides are TGTGCCAGCAGCCCTAATGGGGGTAACTACGAGCAGTACTTC. Full variable domain (outside the CDR3, taken from reference TRBV7-9 and TRBJ2-7): DTGVSQNPRHKITKRGQNVTFRCDPISEHNRLYWYRQTLGQGPEFLTYFQNEAQLEKSRLLSDRFSAERPKGSFSTLEIQRTEQGDSAMYLCASSPNGGNYEQYFGPGTRLTVT.

This clonotype was picked up a small number of times. This chain connects TRBV6-6 to TRBJ2-7, with D perhaps TRBD1 (5 bases). The germline CDR1 and CDR2 sequences are MNHNY and SVGAGI (reference sequence). CDR3 size: 15 residues. Trimming shortened V by 5 bases and J by 1 base, and 15 bases separated the two germline ends. The CDR3 reads CASSPSLTASYEQYF. CDR3 DNA sequence: TGTGCCAGCAGTCCCTCCCTGACAGCATCCTACGAGCAGTACTTC.

The V call is TRBV9, the J call TRBJ1-4; no clear D. CDR1 and CDR2 (germline): SGDLS, YYNGEE. V was clipped by 0 bases and J by 3 bases, with 21 bases between them. This CDR3 is 19 amino acids long. The CDR3 spells CASSVGTPPTWLANEKLFF. Written as DNA, the CDR3 is TGTGCCAGCAGCGTAGGGACTCCCCCCACCTGGCTGGCTAATGAAAAACTGTTTTTT.

This clonotype was detected only a few times. The chain has TRBV12-3 or TRBV12-4 and TRBJ2-7; 9 positions match TRBD1. Trimming at V came to 1 base and at J to 1 base, leaving 5 bases not matched to a gene. CDR3 length: 16 residues. The CDR3 sequence: CASSLDRDRVSYEQYF. CDR3 sequence (DNA): TGTGCCAGCAGTTTAGACCGGGACAGGGTATCCTACGAGCAGTACTTC.

With respect to this clonotype: A single base separates this from a much larger clone, so it may be a read error. The chain links TRBV15 to TRBJ2-5, with D perhaps TRBD2 (7 bases). The V gene's germline CDR1 is LNHNV and CDR2 YYDKDF (reference sequence). V lost 1 base and J 7 bases, leaving 19 bases between the germline ends. The CDR3 runs 16 residues. CDR3 DNA: TGTGCCACCAGCAGAGGAAAGGAGGGAGGGGGAGGGACCCAGTACTTC. It specifies CATSRGKEGGGGTQYF. Variable domain in full (rest from reference TRBV15 and TRBJ2-5): DAMVIQNPRYQVTQFGKPVTLSCSQTLNHNVMYWYQQKSSQAPKLLFHYYDKDFNNEADTPDNFQSRRPNTSFCFLDIRSPGLGDTAMYLCATSRGKEGGGGTQYFGPGTRLLVL.

This clonotype showed up many times. The gene calls are TRBV11-2 and TRBJ2-7; D not resolved. V was clipped by 1 base and J by 0 bases, with 7 bases between them. Germline V gene sequence: CDR1 SGHAT, CDR2 FQNNGV. This CDR3 comprises 14 residues. This chain's CDR3 is CASSLVAYSYEQYF. In DNA form, the CDR3 reads TGTGCCAGCAGCTTAGTTGCCTACTCCTACGAGCAGTACTTC.

The chain uses TRBV7-9 and TRBJ2-2, with D possibly being TRBD1 or TRBD2 (5 bases each). Germline V gene lookup returns CDR1 SEHNR and CDR2 FQNEAQ (reference sequence). V gave up 6 bases and J gave up 1 base, with 12 bases separating them. CDR3 length: 15 amino acids. The CDR3 DNA sequence: TGTGCCAGCAGGATGGGACCAAGGAACACCGGGGAGCTGTTTTTT. This codes for CASRMGPRNTGELFF.

With respect to this clonotype: Since a much larger clone is just one base distant, this may be a read error. The rearrangement joins TRBV7-2 to TRBJ1-1, with TRBD1 matching 8 bases. V gave up 4 bases and J gave up 4 bases; unmatched junction bases: 8. This CDR3 is built from 15 residues. The germline gives CDR1 SGHTA, CDR2 FQGNSA. The CDR3 sequence: CASSSGQGFGTEAFF. CDR3 nucleotides: TGTGCCAGCAGCTCAGGACAGGGTTTCGGCACTGAAGCTTTCTTT. Full variable domain (missing parts from reference TRBV7-2 and TRBJ1-1): GAGVSQSPSNKVTEKGKDVELRCDPISGHTALYWYRQSLGQGLEFLIYFQGNSAPDKSGLPSDRFSAERTGGSVSTLTIQRTQQEDSAVYLCASSSGQGFGTEAFFGQGTRLTVV.

This clonotype has a handful of counts. The chain uses TRBV12-3 or TRBV12-4 and TRBJ1-2; 7 bases map to TRBD1. The CDR3 runs 16 residues. V gave up 8 bases and J gave up 4 bases; unmatched junction bases: 16. In DNA, the CDR3 is TGTGCCAGCGCAGATCGAGGGACAGAGATATTCTATGGCTACACCTTC. Residues: CASADRGTEIFYGYTF.

This clonotype was counted between two and nine times. The J gene is TRBJ2-7, the V gene TRBV2; D gene uncertain. The DNA matches TRBJ2-1 better at its end, which makes the J call doubtful. CDR3 length: 10 amino acids. Per the germline V gene, CDR1 is SNHLY and CDR2 is FYNNEI. The CDR3 spells CASSGRQQFF. The CDR3 region has the DNA TGTGCCAGCAGTGGCCGGCAGCAGTTCTTC.